One sample yielded the 15 T cell receptor beta chains listed below, sequenced in a study of identical twins. TCRdb used MiXCR to reprocess the 5' RACE reads, holding one entry per CDR3 protein. The sample holds 700,000 or so distinct CDR3 sequences, less than 25% seen once. This sample also belongs to another study, concerning T cells expressing NK-cell markers.

The source material was PBMCs. These receptors were obtained from a woman under 30 in good health.

There are a few counts of this clonotype. The chain uses TRBV7-2 and TRBJ2-7, with 9 nucleotides matching TRBD2. Per the germline V gene, CDR1 is SGHTA and CDR2 is FQGNSA. The CDR3 is 16 amino acids. Losses at the gene ends were 0 bases for V and 2 bases for J; bases not matched to a gene: 5. Here the CDR3 reads CASSLARAGGAYEQYF. The CDR3 nucleotides read TGTGCCAGCAGCTTAGCGAGGGCGGGAGGGGCCTACGAGCAGTACTTC.

The CDR3: CSASGASYEQYF. CDR3 in DNA: TGCAGTGCTAGCGGGGCCTCCTACGAGCAGTACTTC. The chain links TRBV20-1 to TRBJ2-7; either TRBD1 or TRBD2 may fit D (5 bases each). This CDR3 contains 12 residues. Germline CDR1 and CDR2: DFQATT and SNEGSKA (reference sequence). V lost 3 bases, J lost 0 bases, and 6 bases lay in between.

The J gene is TRBJ2-1, the V gene TRBV20-1; 12 bases align to TRBD2. This CDR3 contains 14 residues. Trimming took 3 bases from V and 5 from J; bases not matched to a gene: 2. Germline V gene data show CDR1 as DFQATT and CDR2 as SNEGSKA (reference sequence). CDR3 sequence (DNA): TGCAGTGCTAGGACTAGCGGGAGAGACAATGAGCAGTTCTTC. It is translated as CSARTSGRDNEQFF.

The chain combines TRBV7-6 with TRBJ2-6, with D perhaps matching TRBD2 (5 bases). The CDR3 has 17 amino acids. In germline, CDR1 is SGHVS, CDR2 FNYEAQ. V was shortened by 1 base and J by 0 bases, with 10 bases between the two germline ends. CDR3 coding DNA: TGTGCCAGCAGCTTAGAGGCGGGCTCCTCTGGGGCCAACGTCCTGACTTTC. It translates to CASSLEAGSSGANVLTF. The full variable domain, completed using reference TRBV7-6 and TRBJ2-6, is GAGVSQSPRYKVTKRGQDVALRCDPISGHVSLYWYRQALGQGPEFLTYFNYEAQQDKSGLPNDRFSAERPEGSISTLTIQRTEQRDSAMYRCASSLEAGSSGANVLTFGAGSRLTVL.

This clonotype was seen at least ten times. This chain connects TRBV5-1 to TRBJ2-5; 7 nucleotides agree with TRBD2. V shed 2 bases and J 2 bases; nucleotides not matched to a gene: 3. Germline V CDR1 and CDR2: SGHRS, YFSETQ. The CDR3 runs 14 residues. In DNA form, the CDR3 reads TGCGCCAGCAGCTTACTAGCGTCACAAGAGACCCAGTACTTC. Its protein is CASSLLASQETQYF.

This chain links TRBV12-3 or TRBV12-4 with TRBJ1-1, with D perhaps TRBD1 (5 bases). V was cut by 5 bases and J by 4 bases, with 17 bases left in between. The CDR3 spans 15 residues. The CDR3 region is CASSLGAGEVTEAFF. For the CDR3, the DNA is TGTGCCAGCAGTCTCGGGGCGGGGGAGGTCACTGAAGCTTTCTTT.

This clonotype was observed a handful of times. The chain is built from TRBV29-1 and TRBJ1-4, with D unclear. Per germline, CDR1 SQVTM and CDR2 ANQGSEA. This CDR3 is built from 13 residues. V was shortened by 0 bases and J by 4 bases, with 6 bases between the two germline ends. CDR3 coding DNA: TGCAGCGTTGAAGATCCCGGTAATGAAAAACTGTTTTTT. Translation: CSVEDPGNEKLFF.

This rearrangement joins TRBV7-2 to TRBJ2-2; D could derive from TRBD1 or TRBD2 (5 bases each). Looked up from germline, CDR1 is SGHTA and CDR2 is FQGNSA. Trimming took 1 base from V and 6 from J, leaving 12 bases between them. The CDR3 totals 15 residues. The DNA of the CDR3 is TGTGCCAGCAGCTTAGAAGTTCGGGACCCCGGGGAGCTGTTTTTT. Translation gives CASSLEVRDPGELFF.

In this sample, this clonotype turned up a few times. The chain recombines TRBV6-1 with TRBJ2-2; D unclear. The CDR3 loop spans 14 amino acids. V was trimmed by 3 bases and J by 2 bases, leaving 7 bases between them. Germline CDR1 reads MNHNS; CDR2 reads SASEGT. As DNA, the CDR3 is TGTGCCAGCAGTGAGAGACATAACACCGGGGAGCTGTTTTTT. Translated: CASSERHNTGELFF.

This rearrangement joins TRBV5-1 to TRBJ2-3; D is perhaps TRBD2 (5 bases). Trimming took off 4 bases at V and 5 bases at J, with 14 bases between the two ends. The germline CDR1 and CDR2 sequences are SGHRS and YFSETQ. CDR3 length: 14 amino acids. CDR3 loop: CASSDVGSGDTQYF. As DNA, the CDR3 is TGCGCCAGCAGCGACGTGGGGAGTGGAGATACGCAGTATTTT.

This clonotype was seen more than once but under ten times. The rearrangement uses TRBV10-3 and TRBJ2-1, with 12 bases identical to TRBD2. Germline trimming cut 4 bases from V and 5 bases from J; bases unmatched to any gene: 0. The CDR3 has 14 amino acids. Germline V gene lookup returns CDR1 ENHRY and CDR2 SYGVKD. The CDR3, as DNA: TGTGCCATCAGTGGACTAGCGGGAGACAATGAGCAGTTCTTC. Amino acid sequence: CAISGLAGDNEQFF.

This clonotype was counted only a few times. The genes are TRBV5-1 and TRBJ2-1, with D perhaps matching TRBD1 or TRBD2 (6 bases each). Between the trimmed V and J ends, which lost 0 bases and 10 bases, there was a span of 14 bases. The germline V gene has CDR1 SGHRS and CDR2 YFSETQ. The CDR3 consists of 14 residues. CDR3 protein: CASSLGGGSVEQFF. Here the CDR3 DNA reads TGCGCCAGCAGCTTGGGAGGGGGGTCAGTGGAGCAGTTCTTC.

The rearrangement links TRBV5-1 to TRBJ2-7, with D maybe TRBD2 (5 bases). The length of the CDR3 is 15 residues. Germline lookup yields CDR1 SGHRS and CDR2 YFSETQ. V dropped 7 bases and J dropped 5 bases, with 22 bases sitting between them. The CDR3 DNA reads TGCGCCAGCTCGGGATTAGGGCAAGCCTTTGACGAGCAGTACTTC. Amino acid sequence: CASSGLGQAFDEQYF.

The V gene is TRBV12-3 or TRBV12-4, the J gene TRBJ2-7; TRBD2 is a possible D gene (5 bases). Trimming shortened V by 3 bases and J by 5 bases, and 14 bases separated the two germline ends. The CDR3 extends over 14 amino acids. The CDR3 sequence is CASSFVGVSNEQYF. The CDR3 DNA reads TGTGCCAGCAGTTTCGTCGGGGTGTCGAACGAGCAGTACTTC.

This clonotype was detected a few times. V usage is TRBV12-3 or TRBV12-4 and J usage is TRBJ2-1, with 13 nucleotides matching TRBD2. J lost 12 bases, V lost 7 bases, and 12 bases had no gene match. CDR3 size: 15 residues. The CDR3 loop is CASTRTSGGEFGQFF. DNA for the CDR3: TGTGCCAGCACCCGGACTAGCGGGGGCGAGTTTGGGCAGTTCTTC.